The sequence of this T cell receptor beta chain was determined in a study of cytomegalovirus exposure and HLA in healthy donors. The germline V gene has CDR1 SGHRS and CDR2 YFSETQ. V dropped 0 bases and J dropped 2; count of bases not matched to a gene: 4. This CDR3 region has 16 residues. General study results and limits: A link between a missense DCLRE1C variant and TCR beta V- and J-gene trimming emerged from a later analysis. A reported reduction in N-insertions relative to the 666-donor mean was seen in an Asian-associated ancestry cluster in a later analysis. Relative to equally common others, HLA-associated TCR beta chains showed greater clonal expansion in a later analysis. CMV antigen specificity was confirmed in vitro for a few CMV-associated chains.

A word on this clone: The antigen remains unidentified.

60 Vbeta and 13 Jbeta primers were used in PCR. TCRdb keeps only in-frame clones here, not all; method: immunoSEQ multiplex PCR. The sample has 150,000 or so clones, around four fifths seen once; the top ten hold roughly 2%. The sequence was obtained from a female donor in good health and CMV-seronegative. V and J are TRBV5-1 and TRBJ2-3; 9 bases map to TRBD2. The sample taken for sequencing was PBMCs. In nucleotides, the CDR3 is TGCGCCAGCAGCTTGGCTAGCGGGGCCACCACAGATACGCAGTATTTT. Translated: CASSLASGATTDTQYF.